Each of the 11 T cell receptor beta chains below was sequenced from the same sample in a study of T-cell memory formation after mild COVID-19. Each CDR3 protein gets one entry after TCRdb re-called the 5' RACE reads with MiXCR. The data hold about half a million distinct CDR3 sequences, with 15% to 20% observed a single time. The material sequenced was PBMCs or a T cell subset sorted from them (not recorded which). All receptors derive from an adult woman who had mild COVID-19 (a few samples of this study predate the infection). Cell type and time point are not known.

The J gene is TRBJ2-2, the V gene TRBV6-5, with D uncertain. Trimming took 4 bases from V and 4 from J, leaving 16 bases between them. Looked up from germline, CDR1 is MNHEY and CDR2 is SVGAGI. The length of the CDR3 is 16 residues. Here the CDR3 DNA reads TGTGCCAGCAGTTCCATAGTTGGCTCAGTCACCGGGGAGCTGTTTTTT. This gives the protein CASSSIVGSVTGELFF.

This clonotype was counted between two and nine times. The gene calls are TRBV12-3 or TRBV12-4 and TRBJ2-7; D is possibly TRBD1 (6 bases). The CDR3 consists of 14 residues. V lost 5 bases to trimming and J lost 1 base, with 12 bases between them. In DNA form, the CDR3 reads TGTGCCAGCAGTCTACGACAGGTTTCCTACGAGCAGTACTTC. Protein: CASSLRQVSYEQYF.

The V and J genes are TRBV4-1 and TRBJ1-1, with D hard to call. The CDR3 has 14 amino acids. Germline V CDR1 and CDR2: MGHRA, YSYEKL. V lost 3 bases and J 6 bases, leaving 14 bases between the germline ends. The CDR3 nucleotides are TGCGCCAGCAGCCACCCTCGGATACAGTCTGAAGCTTTCTTT. This sequence encodes CASSHPRIQSEAFF.

This clonotype was detected only a few times. This chain uses TRBV20-1 with TRBJ1-1, with D possibly matching TRBD1 (5 bases). V was pared by 5 bases and J by 4 bases, with 11 bases between. CDR1 and CDR2 from the germline V gene are DFQATT and SNEGSKA (reference sequence). This CDR3 has 12 residues. This CDR3 reads CSASGGRTEAFF. In nucleotides, the CDR3 is TGCAGTGCTTCGGGGGGTCGCACTGAAGCTTTCTTT.

This clonotype was recorded many times. The rearrangement joins TRBV11-1 to TRBJ1-1; no firm D call. CDR1 and CDR2 from the germline V gene are SGHAT and FQDESV (reference sequence). V lost 4 bases to trimming and J lost 0 bases, with 6 bases between them. CDR3 length: 13 amino acids. CDR3 bases: TGTGCCAGCAGCTACACACTGAACACTGAAGCTTTCTTT. Its translation is CASSYTLNTEAFF. The full variable domain, completed using reference TRBV11-1 and TRBJ1-1, is EAEVAQSPRYKITEKSQAVAFWCDPISGHATLYWYRQILGQGPELLVQFQDESVVDDSQLPKDRFSAERLKGVDSTLKIQPAELGDSAMYLCASSYTLNTEAFFGQGTRLTVV.

The V and J genes are TRBV19 and TRBJ2-1, with D perhaps TRBD1 or TRBD2 (6 bases each). The CDR3 contains 14 residues. CDR1 and CDR2 (germline): LNHDA, SQIVND (reference sequence). V was trimmed by 9 bases and J by 0 bases, leaving 12 bases between them. CDR3 in DNA: TGTGCCAGCACTAGGGGGGACTCCTACAATGAGCAGTTCTTC. This translates into CASTRGDSYNEQFF.

Comments on this clonotype: An end of the junction differs from the germline gene, which may be a read error. This chain links TRBV7-8 with TRBJ2-3; the match to TRBD2 covers 15 bases. The CDR3 loop spans 21 amino acids. CDR1 and CDR2 from the germline V gene are SGHVS and FQNEAQ. The CDR3 DNA reads TGTGCCAGCAGATTAGGGATGCCGGGACTAGCGGGGGGACTGATCACAGATACGCAGTATTTT. Its protein product is CASRLGMPGLAGGLITDTQYF.

This clonotype showed up just a few times. The chain combines TRBV7-2 with TRBJ1-5, with 7 positions matching TRBD1. The germline CDR1 and CDR2 sequences are SGHTA and FQGNSA. The CDR3 consists of 20 residues. J was trimmed by 0 bases and V by 1 base; bases with no gene match: 15. The CDR3 protein is CASSLGAPAGTVNSNQPQHF. The CDR3 DNA reads TGTGCCAGCAGCTTAGGGGCCCCCGCCGGGACAGTCAATAGCAATCAGCCCCAGCATTTT.

This clonotype was recorded many times. The rearrangement links TRBV24-1 to TRBJ2-7, with TRBD1 matching 9 bases. With 0 bases clipped from V and 0 bases from J, the junction kept 8 bases outside the gene matches. Germline V gives CDR1 KGHDR, CDR2 SFDVKD. The CDR3 spans 18 residues. The CDR3 spells CATSDLGTGTFISYEQYF. CDR3 sequence (DNA): TGTGCCACCAGTGATTTGGGGACAGGGACCTTCATCTCCTACGAGCAGTACTTC.

The chain recombines TRBV6-5 with TRBJ2-1, with D possibly being TRBD2 (6 bases). V was clipped by 4 bases and J by 1 base, with 11 bases between them. The CDR3 spans 15 residues. Germline CDR1 reads MNHEY; CDR2 reads SVGAGI. The DNA of the CDR3 is TGTGCCAGCAGTTGGCGGGAAGGGTCCTACAATGAGCAGTTCTTC. It is translated as CASSWREGSYNEQFF.

This clonotype came up a few times. CDR3 amino acids: CTSTAGTSGSYEQYF. In DNA, the CDR3 is TGCACCAGCACCGCCGGGACCTCTGGCTCCTACGAGCAGTACTTC. The J gene is TRBJ2-7, the V gene TRBV1; the table's D call, TRBD1, was not checked against the DNA. TRBV1 is classified as a pseudogene. The length of the CDR3 is 15 residues.